This T cell receptor (beta chain) was identified in a study of identical twins. Via MiXCR, TCRdb re-called the 5' RACE reads, giving one row per CDR3 protein. The sample holds hundreds of thousands of distinct CDR3 sequences; approximately 13% are singletons and the top ten take around 1.5%. V lost 3 bases to trimming and J lost 1 base; unmatched junction nucleotides: 3. This CDR3 is 14 amino acids long. Germline lookup yields CDR1 SEHNR and CDR2 FQNEAQ (reference sequence). This clonotype was seen at least ten times. In addition, the sample was reused for a study of yellow fever vaccine responses in identical twins.

The chain carries TRBV7-9 and TRBJ2-7, with 7 bases fitting TRBD2. The sequencing sample was made of PBMCs. This TCR was recovered from a woman younger than 35 in good health. The CDR3 DNA is TGTGCCAGCAGCTTGGGGGGGGGTTCCTACGAGCAGTACGTC. This sequence encodes CASSLGGGSYEQYV.